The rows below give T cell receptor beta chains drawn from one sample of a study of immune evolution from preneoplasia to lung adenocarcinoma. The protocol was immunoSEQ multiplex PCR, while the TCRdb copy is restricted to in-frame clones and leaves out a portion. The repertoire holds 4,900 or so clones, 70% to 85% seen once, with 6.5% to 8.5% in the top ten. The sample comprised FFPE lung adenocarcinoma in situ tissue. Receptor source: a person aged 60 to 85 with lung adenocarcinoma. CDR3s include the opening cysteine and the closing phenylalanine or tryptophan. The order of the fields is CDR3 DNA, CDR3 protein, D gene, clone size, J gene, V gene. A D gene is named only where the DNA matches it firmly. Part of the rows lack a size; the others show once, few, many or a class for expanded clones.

DNA: TGTGCCAGTAGTTTGACACCAACGGATGGCTACACCTTC
CDR3: CASSLTPTDGYTF
D: .
size: .
J: TRBJ1-2
V: TRBV19

DNA: TGTGCCAGCAGCCCCCCAGAGAATGAGCAGTTCTTC
CDR3: CASSPPENEQFF
D: .
size: .
J: TRBJ2-1
V: TRBV7-9

DNA: TGTGCCAGCGGGGGCCCGGGGGGGCTTGGCTACACCTTC
CDR3: CASGGPGGLGYTF
D: .
size: .
J: TRBJ1-2
V: TRBV28

DNA: TGTGCCAGCAGTAACTGGGGGAACTACGAGCAGTACTTC
CDR3: CASSNWGNYEQYF
D: .
size: .
J: TRBJ2-7
V: TRBV2

DNA: TGTGCCAGCAGCTTAATTGGGCCAGGGGACTCGGTTTTCTTT
CDR3: CASSLIGPGDSVFF
D: .
size: .
J: TRBJ1-1
V: TRBV7-3

DNA: TGCGCCAGCAGCCAAGGGGGAGGACAGGGGGCGCAGAACGGGGAGCTGTTTTTT
CDR3: CASSQGGGQGAQNGELFF
D: TRBD1
size: .
J: TRBJ2-2
V: TRBV4-1

DNA: TGTGCCAGCATATCCAGGAGAGCACGGAATCAGCCCCAGCATTTT
CDR3: CASISRRARNQPQHF
D: .
size: few
J: TRBJ1-5
V: TRBV28

DNA: TGTGCCAGCAGCCGGATTGGGGGGGATAGCTACGAGCAGTACTTC
CDR3: CASSRIGGDSYEQYF
D: TRBD2
size: .
J: TRBJ2-7
V: TRBV7-2

DNA: TGCGCCAGCAGCCTCCGGACAGAGAATCAGCCCCAGCATTTT
CDR3: CASSLRTENQPQHF
D: .
size: once
J: TRBJ1-5
V: TRBV4-3

DNA: TGTGCCAGCAGCTTAGTGGTGGGGGGACAGGGGGAAACCGAGCAGTACTTC
CDR3: CASSLVVGGQGETEQYF
D: TRBD1
size: few
J: TRBJ2-7
V: TRBV7-2

DNA: TGTGCCAGCAGCTTTAACTACGAGCAGTACTTC
CDR3: CASSFNYEQYF
D: .
size: .
J: TRBJ2-7
V: TRBV7-9

DNA: TGTGCCAGCAGCTTACTCGTGACTGCCCACGAGCAGTACTTC
CDR3: CASSLLVTAHEQYF
D: .
size: .
J: TRBJ2-7
V: TRBV11-2

DNA: TGTGCCAGCAGTTTAGGGGTAAACAATGAGCAGTTCTTC
CDR3: CASSLGVNNEQFF
D: .
size: once
J: TRBJ2-1
V: TRBV27

DNA: TGCAGCGCCTCGAAGGGGTCGGCCGGGGAGCTGTTTTTT
CDR3: CSASKGSAGELFF
D: .
size: few
J: TRBJ2-2
V: TRBV29-1

DNA: TGTGCCAGCAGCACCGGACAAGGGGCTGAAGCTTTCTTT
CDR3: CASSTGQGAEAFF
D: .
size: .
J: TRBJ1-1
V: TRBV5-8

DNA: TGTGCCAGCAGCTTAGCGGGGGGGCTCTCAGATACGCAGTATTTT
CDR3: CASSLAGGLSDTQYF
D: TRBD2
size: .
J: TRBJ2-3
V: TRBV7-3

DNA: TGTGCCAGCAGTTACTCGAGGAGGGGAGGTAATGAGCAGTTCTTC
CDR3: CASSYSRRGGNEQFF
D: .
size: .
J: TRBJ2-1
V: TRBV6-5

DNA: TGTGCCAGCAGCGCCGGGACAGGGGGCTCTTTCTCCTACAATGAGCAGTTCTTC
CDR3: CASSAGTGGSFSYNEQFF
D: TRBD1
size: .
J: TRBJ2-1
V: TRBV7-2

DNA: TGTGCCACCAGCAGAGCCAGATGGGACAATGAGCAGTTCTTC
CDR3: CATSRARWDNEQFF
D: .
size: .
J: TRBJ2-1
V: TRBV15

DNA: TGTGCCAGCAGCTCGGGCAGGGCCTCCTACAATGAGCAGTTCTTC
CDR3: CASSSGRASYNEQFF
D: .
size: few
J: TRBJ2-1
V: TRBV7-2

DNA: TGTGCCAGCAGCGTAGGGGGCCAAGAGACCCAGTACTTC
CDR3: CASSVGGQETQYF
D: .
size: .
J: TRBJ2-5
V: TRBV9

DNA: TGTGCCAGCAGCTTGGAGGGGAAACACTCCTACAATGAGCAGTTCTTC
CDR3: CASSLEGKHSYNEQFF
D: .
size: few
J: TRBJ2-1
V: TRBV5-6

DNA: TGTGCCAGCCACCGAGGTGGGACAGGCACCTACGAGCAGTACTTC
CDR3: CASHRGGTGTYEQYF
D: TRBD1
size: .
J: TRBJ2-7
V: TRBV6-5

DNA: TGTGCCAGCAGTATGGACGTGGGATCGGACGAGCAGTACTTC
CDR3: CASSMDVGSDEQYF
D: .
size: .
J: TRBJ2-7
V: TRBV28

DNA: TGTGCCAGCAGCTTGGCCCCTAGCGGGGGATACGAGCAGTACTTC
CDR3: CASSLAPSGGYEQYF
D: TRBD2
size: few
J: TRBJ2-7
V: TRBV5-4

DNA: TGTGCCAGCAGCAGTACAGGGGGAGGTACCGGGGAGCTGTTTTTT
CDR3: CASSSTGGGTGELFF
D: TRBD1
size: .
J: TRBJ2-2
V: TRBV9

DNA: TGTGCCAGCAGCCAAGAAGGTCAGATTGTGGAGACCCAGTACTTC
CDR3: CASSQEGQIVETQYF
D: .
size: .
J: TRBJ2-5
V: TRBV14

DNA: TGTGCCAGCAGCCCGGACAGGGCCCTATACGAGCAGTACTTC
CDR3: CASSPDRALYEQYF
D: TRBD1
size: .
J: TRBJ2-7
V: TRBV7-9

DNA: TGCGCCAGCAGCTTGGAGGAGGGTCGGGGCCGGGAGACCCAGTACTTC
CDR3: CASSLEEGRGRETQYF
D: .
size: .
J: TRBJ2-5
V: TRBV5-1

DNA: TGTGCCAGCCAGGCGGGGAATAGGTCACCCCTCCACTTT
CDR3: CASQAGNRSPLHF
D: .
size: large
J: TRBJ1-6
V: TRBV25-1

DNA: TGTGCCAGCAGCTGGGGACCGGCCGAGCAGTACTTC
CDR3: CASSWGPAEQYF
D: .
size: .
J: TRBJ2-7
V: TRBV7-2

DNA: TGTGCCAGCATACGGCCTCCGGATACAGATACGCAGTATTTT
CDR3: CASIRPPDTDTQYF
D: .
size: once
J: TRBJ2-3
V: TRBV6-1

DNA: TGCGCCAGCAGCCAAGGAATGGGCAGTTCCTACGAGCAGTACTTC
CDR3: CASSQGMGSSYEQYF
D: .
size: once
J: TRBJ2-7
V: TRBV4-1

DNA: TGCGCCAGCAGCCAAGAAAACAATGAGCAGTTCTTC
CDR3: CASSQENNEQFF
D: .
size: .
J: TRBJ2-1
V: TRBV4-1

DNA: TGTGCCAGCAGTGTAATCTCGCGAAAGACCTATGGCTACACCTTC
CDR3: CASSVISRKTYGYTF
D: .
size: .
J: TRBJ1-2
V: TRBV5-5

DNA: TGCGCCAGCAGCCAAGCGGGACAGGGGGCAGGAAACACCATATATTTT
CDR3: CASSQAGQGAGNTIYF
D: TRBD1
size: once
J: TRBJ1-3
V: TRBV4-3

DNA: TGTGCCTGGAGCAGGGGAGGGACAGATACGCAGTATTTT
CDR3: CAWSRGGTDTQYF
D: .
size: .
J: TRBJ2-3
V: TRBV30

DNA: TGTGCCAGCAGTCCGGGGCGTTACGAGCAGTACTTC
CDR3: CASSPGRYEQYF
D: .
size: .
J: TRBJ2-7
V: TRBV27

DNA: TGTGCCAGTAGTATTTTACGCGACTCTGGCAATGAGCAGTTCTTC
CDR3: CASSILRDSGNEQFF
D: .
size: .
J: TRBJ2-1
V: TRBV19

DNA: TGTGCCAGCAGCGTATTAGCGGGGAGCAATAATGAGCAGTTCTTC
CDR3: CASSVLAGSNNEQFF
D: TRBD2
size: .
J: TRBJ2-1
V: TRBV9

DNA: TGTGCCAGCAGCTGGCCCTCCGGGGAGCTGTTTTTT
CDR3: CASSWPSGELFF
D: .
size: once
J: TRBJ2-2
V: TRBV7-8

DNA: TGTGCCACCAGCAGAGATGCGGGACAGGGGGGCAATGAGCAGTTCTTC
CDR3: CATSRDAGQGGNEQFF
D: TRBD1
size: once
J: TRBJ2-1
V: TRBV15

DNA: TGTGCCAGTAGGTTTGGACAGCGTAACGAAAAACTGTTTTTT
CDR3: CASRFGQRNEKLFF
D: .
size: .
J: TRBJ1-4
V: TRBV19

DNA: TGTGCCAGCAGTGAAGGATTTTCCGGGGCCAACGTCCTGACTTTC
CDR3: CASSEGFSGANVLTF
D: .
size: .
J: TRBJ2-6
V: TRBV6-1

DNA: TGTGCCAGCTCACCGATCCAACGACCTTTAAAAATCTATGGCTACACCTTC
CDR3: CASSPIQRPLKIYGYTF
D: .
size: once
J: TRBJ1-2
V: TRBV18

DNA: TGTGCCAGCAGTGAGGGGAGAAATTCACCCCTCCACTTT
CDR3: CASSEGRNSPLHF
D: .
size: .
J: TRBJ1-6
V: TRBV6-4

DNA: TGTGCCAGCAGATCAGGGCTTATGAACACTGAAGCTTTCTTT
CDR3: CASRSGLMNTEAFF
D: .
size: .
J: TRBJ1-1
V: TRBV5-6

DNA: TGTGCCACCAGGGCGCGGTCTCTAGCCAAAAACATTCAGTACTTC
CDR3: CATRARSLAKNIQYF
D: .
size: .
J: TRBJ2-4
V: TRBV15

DNA: TGTGCCAGCAGCTTGGCCCCTAGCGGGGGATACGAGCAGTACTTC
CDR3: CASSLAPSGGYEQYF
D: TRBD2
size: .
J: TRBJ2-7
V: TRBV5-1

DNA: TGTGCCAGCAGCTTCACGGGACAGGGGGCGCGCGGCTATGGCTACACCTTC
CDR3: CASSFTGQGARGYGYTF
D: TRBD1
size: .
J: TRBJ1-2
V: TRBV11-1

DNA: TGCAGCGGTATGACTCCAGAGAACACTGAAGCTTTCTTT
CDR3: CSGMTPENTEAFF
D: .
size: .
J: TRBJ1-1
V: TRBV29-1

DNA: TGTGCCAGTAACGCCCGGGGGGATACTGAAGCTTTCTTT
CDR3: CASNARGDTEAFF
D: .
size: few
J: TRBJ1-1
V: TRBV19

DNA: TGTGCCAGCAGCCCCCGAGCCATAACTAGGGCCGGCGATGAGCAGTTCTTC
CDR3: CASSPRAITRAGDEQFF
D: .
size: .
J: TRBJ2-1
V: TRBV9

DNA: TGCAGCGTTGTCCGACACGAGCAGTACTTC
CDR3: CSVVRHEQYF
D: .
size: .
J: TRBJ2-7
V: TRBV29-1

DNA: TGTGCCACCAGGGGAGGGGGGGACAGTCAGCCCCAGCATTTT
CDR3: CATRGGGDSQPQHF
D: TRBD1
size: .
J: TRBJ1-5
V: TRBV10-3